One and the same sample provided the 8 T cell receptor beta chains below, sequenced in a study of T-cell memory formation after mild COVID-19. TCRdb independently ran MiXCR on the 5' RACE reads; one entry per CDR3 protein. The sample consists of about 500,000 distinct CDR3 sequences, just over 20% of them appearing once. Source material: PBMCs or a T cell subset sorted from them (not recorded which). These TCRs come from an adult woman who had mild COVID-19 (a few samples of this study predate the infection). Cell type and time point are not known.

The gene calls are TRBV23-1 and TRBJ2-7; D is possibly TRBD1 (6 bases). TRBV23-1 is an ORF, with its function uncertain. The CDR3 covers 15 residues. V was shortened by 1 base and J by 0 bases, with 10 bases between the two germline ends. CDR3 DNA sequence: TGCGCCAGCAGTCAATTAGGACAGTTCTCCTACGAGCAGTACTTC. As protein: CASSQLGQFSYEQYF.

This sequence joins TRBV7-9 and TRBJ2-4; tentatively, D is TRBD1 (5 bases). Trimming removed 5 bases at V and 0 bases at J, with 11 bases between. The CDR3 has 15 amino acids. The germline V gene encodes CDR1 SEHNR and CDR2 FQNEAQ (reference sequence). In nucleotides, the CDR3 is TGTGCCAGCAGCCTCGACAGTGTAGCCAAAAACATTCAGTACTTC. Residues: CASSLDSVAKNIQYF.

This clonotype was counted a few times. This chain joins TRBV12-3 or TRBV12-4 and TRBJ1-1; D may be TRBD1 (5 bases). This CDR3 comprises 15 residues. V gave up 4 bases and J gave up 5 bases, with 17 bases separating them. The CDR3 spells CASSSVGAWDTEAFF. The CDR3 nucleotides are TGTGCCAGCAGTTCGGTAGGGGCGTGGGATACTGAAGCTTTCTTT.

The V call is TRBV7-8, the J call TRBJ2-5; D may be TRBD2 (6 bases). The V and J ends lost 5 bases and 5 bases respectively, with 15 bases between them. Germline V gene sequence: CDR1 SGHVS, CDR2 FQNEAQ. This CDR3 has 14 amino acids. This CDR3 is CASSPIREDETQYF. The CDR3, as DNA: TGTGCCAGCAGCCCCATTAGGGAGGACGAGACCCAGTACTTC.

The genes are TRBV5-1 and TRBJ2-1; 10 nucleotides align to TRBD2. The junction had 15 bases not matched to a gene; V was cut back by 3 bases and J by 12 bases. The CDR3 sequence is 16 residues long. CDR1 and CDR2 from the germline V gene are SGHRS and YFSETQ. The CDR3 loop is CASSSPSSGGPRRQFF. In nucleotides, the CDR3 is TGCGCCAGCAGCTCCCCGTCTAGCGGGGGCCCACGTAGGCAGTTCTTC. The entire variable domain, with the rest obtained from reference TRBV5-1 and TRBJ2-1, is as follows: KAGVTQTPRYLIKTRGQQVTLSCSPISGHRSVSWYQQTPGQGLQFLFEYFSETQRNKGNFPGRFSGRQFSNSRSEMNVSTLELGDSALYLCASSSPSSGGPRRQFFGPGTRLTVL.

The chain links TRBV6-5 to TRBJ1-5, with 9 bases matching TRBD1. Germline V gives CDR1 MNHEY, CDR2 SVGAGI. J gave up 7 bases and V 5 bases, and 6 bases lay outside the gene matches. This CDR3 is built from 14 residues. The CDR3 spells CASSIQGAGQPQHF. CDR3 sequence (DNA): TGTGCCAGCAGTATACAGGGGGCAGGGCAGCCCCAGCATTTT.

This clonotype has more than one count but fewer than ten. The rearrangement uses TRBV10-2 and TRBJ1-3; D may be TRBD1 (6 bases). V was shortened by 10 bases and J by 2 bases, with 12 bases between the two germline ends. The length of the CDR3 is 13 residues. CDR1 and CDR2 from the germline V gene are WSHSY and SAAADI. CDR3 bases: TGCGCCACTTTGACAGGAACTGGAAACACCATATATTTT. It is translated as CATLTGTGNTIYF.

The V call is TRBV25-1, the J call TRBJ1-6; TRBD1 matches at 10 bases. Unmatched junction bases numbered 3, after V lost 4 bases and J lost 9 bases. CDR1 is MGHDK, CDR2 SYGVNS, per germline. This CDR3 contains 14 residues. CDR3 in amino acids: CASSARDRGSPLHF. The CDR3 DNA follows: TGTGCCAGCAGTGCCCGGGACAGGGGTTCACCCCTCCACTTT.